One sample yielded the 11 T cell receptor beta chains listed below, sequenced in a study of T cell clonality in common variable immunodeficiency. Method: immunoSEQ multiplex PCR; TCRdb's copy keeps in-frame clones and lacks some. The sample gives around 55,000 clones, none seen only once, and the top ten clones hold roughly 0.83%. The sequencing input was peripheral blood mononuclear cells. All receptors come from a person aged 18 to 75 in good health.

This clone appeared many times. The read terminates 3 residues ahead of where the CDR3 ends, so the germline J gene completes it. This same CDR3 is encoded by further DNA sequences in the sample. This chain links TRBV19 with TRBJ2-1; D is possibly TRBD1 or TRBD2 (6 bases each). Germline V lookup: CDR1 LNHDA, CDR2 SQIVND (reference sequence). The CDR3 loop spans 14 amino acids. Trimming removed 3 bases from V and 6 bases from J, with 12 bases in between. The sequenced part of the CDR3 DNA is TGTGCCAGTAGTATGGGAGGCAGGGGCAATGAG. The encoded protein is CASSMGGRGNE. The full CDR3 reads CASSMGGRGNEQFF.

This clone occurred many times. The observed sequence ends 3 residues before the CDR3 terminus, with the missing tail filled in from the germline J gene. The same CDR3 arises from other DNA sequences in this sample as well. The chain employs TRBV20-1 and TRBJ1-3; D gene unclear. From germline, CDR1 is DFQATT and CDR2 SNEGSKA (reference sequence). The CDR3 contains 13 residues. The ends were cut back, 3 bases at V and 2 bases at J, with 8 bases in the middle. CDR3 DNA, as far as it was read: TGCAGTGCTAGTACGGGGACTGGAAACACC. It is translated as CSASTGTGNT. The complete CDR3 protein is CSASTGTGNTIYF.

This clone was counted ten times or more. The read comes to an end 3 residues before the CDR3 does, leaving the germline J gene to fill in the end. The genes are TRBV7-2 and TRBJ1-2; weak D call: TRBD1 (5 bases). In germline, CDR1 is SGHTA, CDR2 FQGNSA. This CDR3 is built from 14 residues. Trimming took off 3 bases at V and 4 bases at J, with 12 bases between the two ends. The CDR3 bases that were read are TGTGCCAGCAGCTTTTATGACAGATCCTATGGC. Amino acids: CASSFYDRSYG. The full CDR3 sequence reads CASSFYDRSYGYTF.

This clone has ten or more counts. CDR3 DNA (partial): TGTGCCAGCCGGAACCGGGTTAGCAATGAG. It codes for CASRNRVSNE. In full, the CDR3 reads CASRNRVSNEQFF. The genes are TRBV7-9 and TRBJ2-1; D unresolved. The read terminates 3 residues ahead of where the CDR3 ends, so the germline J gene completes it. The CDR3 extends over 13 amino acids. V lost 8 bases and J lost 6, with 14 bases in between. From germline, CDR1 is SEHNR and CDR2 FQNEAQ (reference sequence).

Remarks on this clone: With the read ending 3 residues before the CDR3 end, the germline J gene is used to fill in that end. Other nucleotide sequences from this sample produce the same CDR3. The rearrangement links TRBV18 to TRBJ1-3; 7 nucleotides agree with TRBD1. The germline V gene encodes CDR1 KGHSH and CDR2 LQKENI. The trim removed 3 bases at V and 4 bases at J, leaving 6 bases unmatched. This CDR3 comprises 15 residues. The CDR3 loop is CASSPARTGGNTIYF. Incomplete CDR3 DNA: TGTGCCAGCTCACCGGCCCGGACAGGAGGAAACACC.

This clone was counted ten times or more. From the germline J gene comes the end of the CDR3, since the read stops 3 residues before it. This rearrangement joins TRBV7-8 to TRBJ2-3; TRBD2 agrees at 13 bases. Losses at the gene ends were 2 bases for V and 1 base for J; bases not matched to a gene: 6. The CDR3 consists of 18 residues. Germline V gives CDR1 SGHVS, CDR2 FQNEAQ. The CDR3 DNA, read in part, is TGTGCCAGCAGCTTATCGATACTAGCGGGGGGGGGCACAGATACG. Translating gives CASSLSILAGGGTDT. In full, the CDR3 is CASSLSILAGGGTDTQYF.

Ten or more counts support this clone. The DNA ends 3 residues before the CDR3 does, and the rest of the CDR3 is filled in from the germline J gene. The chain is built from TRBV5-1 and TRBJ2-1; the D gene is possibly TRBD2 (6 bases). Germline CDR1 reads SGHRS; CDR2 reads YFSETQ. Deletions cut 0 bases from V and 2 bases from J, with 9 bases between. This CDR3 has 15 residues. The CDR3 is CASSLAGEAYNEQFF. CDR3 DNA (partial): TGCGCCAGCAGCTTGGCGGGGGAGGCCTACAATGAG. The full variable domain, rest sourced from reference TRBV5-1 and TRBJ2-1, is KAGVTQTPRYLIKTRGQQVTLSCSPISGHRSVSWYQQTPGQGLQFLFEYFSETQRNKGNFPGRFSGRQFSNSRSEMNVSTLELGDSALYLCASSLAGEAYNEQFFGPGTRLTVL.

This clone was seen repeatedly, ten times or more. The DNA ends 3 residues before the CDR3 does, and the rest of the CDR3 is filled in from the germline J gene. Other DNA sequences in this specimen translate into the identical CDR3. V is TRBV20-1 and J is TRBJ2-7; 8 bases fit TRBD1. Germline CDR1 DFQATT, CDR2 SNEGSKA (reference sequence). The CDR3 runs to 12 residues. After removal of 5 bases from V and 3 bases from J, the junction contained 3 bases not matched to a gene. Incomplete CDR3 DNA: TGCAGTGCTGGCGACAGGGGCTACGAG. Translating gives CSAGDRGYE. The whole CDR3 reads CSAGDRGYEQYF.

This clone showed up many times. The read stops 3 residues short of the end of the CDR3; the missing end is completed from the germline J gene. The chain joins TRBV5-1 to TRBJ2-5, with 8 nucleotides matching TRBD1. CDR3 length: 14 residues. V lost 1 base, J lost 7 bases, and 6 bases stayed unmatched. Germline assignment: CDR1 SGHRS and CDR2 YFSETQ. The covered CDR3 bases are TGCGCCAGCAGCTTGTTGACAGGGGATGCGACC. Amino acid sequence: CASSLLTGDAT. The CDR3 in its entirety is CASSLLTGDATQYF.

At least ten counts were recorded for this clone. Read sequence stops 3 residues before the CDR3 end, and the germline J gene provides the missing end. J is TRBJ2-1 and V is TRBV6-2 or TRBV6-3, with unresolved D. CDR1 is MNHEY, CDR2 SVGEGT, per germline. Trimming removed 6 bases from V and 8 bases from J, with 14 bases in between. The CDR3 is 13 amino acids. The sequenced part of the CDR3 DNA is TGTGCCAGCAGCCGCTCCAAGGGCGATGAG. Its protein is CASSRSKGDE. The complete CDR3 reads CASSRSKGDEQFF.

This clone was observed at least ten times. Read data end 3 residues before the CDR3 end; the end is taken from the germline J gene. The V and J genes are TRBV10-1 and TRBJ2-2; unclear D gene. The CDR3 runs to 15 residues. The germline CDR1 and CDR2 sequences are WNHNN and SYGVQD (reference sequence). Trimming took 5 bases from V and 6 from J, leaving 16 bases between them. CDR3 sequence: CASSPELVGAGELFF. The part of the CDR3 DNA that was read is TGCGCCAGCAGTCCAGAGCTAGTTGGCGCCGGGGAG.